This TCR beta chain derives from a study of blood T cell repertoires in COVID-19. The wider study: Sites in the United States, Italy and Spain provided acute and convalescent COVID-19 samples.

Methods used by the authors: Reference gene primer amplification gave nucleated cell count estimates. The table came from immunoSEQ multiplex PCR; TCRdb's copy has only in-frame clones and leaves some out. V, J and clone size were drawn from that table, and D and trimming were deduced from the DNA. The sample comprises approximately 220,000 clones, 87% of which are singletons, and 6.2% rests with the top ten. This CDR3 has 13 amino acids. Trimming shortened V by 3 bases and J by 6 bases, and 12 bases separated the two germline ends. CDR1 is LNHDA, CDR2 SQIVND, per germline (reference sequence). The source is a man in his sixties who had recovered from COVID-19. The chain couples TRBV19 to TRBJ2-7; perhaps TRBD2 as D (5 bases). Source material: peripheral blood. The CDR3 spells CASSIRSRGEQYF. The CDR3 region has the DNA TGTGCCAGTAGTATCCGTAGCCGGGGCGAGCAGTACTTC.